The 8 T cell receptor beta chains presented below share a single source sample, sequenced in a study of T cells in Graves' hyperthyroidism and ophthalmopathy (dated by TCRdb to between 2017 and 2020). The protocol used for the library was multiplex PCR. The sample was run on an Illumina HiSeq 2000. The TCR beta CDR3 regions were amplified from RNA transcripts. For the first round of RT-PCR on the TCR CDR3, the HTBI primer set was used together with the Qiagen OneStep RT-PCR kit. The public reads were reanalyzed by TCRdb: fastp trimming at Q25, MiXCR alignment, in-frame beta chains only. Records with the same CDR3 protein are collapsed into one entry carrying the most frequent genes and DNA. Counted in this sample were hundreds of thousands of distinct CDR3 sequences; about a sixth of them appeared once. The ten most abundant clones make up 15% to 20% of the sample. What was sequenced was blood. The origin of the receptors is a woman younger than 35 with Graves' hyperthyroidism.

This clonotype was recorded a few times. The chain uses TRBV12-3 or TRBV12-4 and TRBJ1-1; D unclear. The CDR3 runs to 16 residues. Trimming shortened V by 6 bases and J by 0 bases, and 17 bases separated the two germline ends. As DNA, the CDR3 is TGTGCCAGCAGCCCCCTTGACCTCTTATTGAACACTGAAGCTTTCTTT. Amino acids: CASSPLDLLLNTEAFF.

This clonotype was recorded at least ten times. The chain recombines TRBV27 with TRBJ2-3; the D gene is possibly TRBD2 (6 bases). This CDR3 is built from 14 residues. Trimming stripped 3 bases from V and 3 bases from J, with 10 bases between. Germline values: CDR1 MNHEY, CDR2 SMNVEV (reference sequence). In nucleotides, the CDR3 is TGTGCCAGCAGTTTCTTGGGAGGAACAGATACGCAGTATTTT. Its translation: CASSFLGGTDTQYF.

This clonotype was counted ten times or more. The J gene is TRBJ2-5, the V gene TRBV28, with TRBD2 matching over 7 bases. Germline CDR1 and CDR2: MDHEN and SYDVKM. CDR3 size: 17 residues. V shed 4 bases, J shed 0 bases, and the junction held 11 bases outside the gene matches. The CDR3 DNA reads as TGTGCCAGCAGTTCCACCTGGGAGGGGACCTACCAAGAGACCCAGTACTTC. Translated: CASSSTWEGTYQETQYF.

The chain is built from TRBV10-2 and TRBJ2-3; 11 bases line up with TRBD2. Germline V gives CDR1 WSHSY, CDR2 SAAADI. J was trimmed by 5 bases and V by 4 bases; bases with no gene match: 11. The CDR3 runs 17 residues. The CDR3 reads CASSVGISGGERDTQYF. CDR3 coding DNA: TGCGCCAGCAGTGTGGGAATTAGCGGGGGGGAAAGAGATACGCAGTATTTT.

This clonotype was seen ten or more times. The chain recombines TRBV6-1 with TRBJ2-7; TRBD2 might be the D (5 bases). Germline assignment: CDR1 MNHNS and CDR2 SASEGT. The CDR3 has 13 residues. Trimming cost V 5 bases and J 7 bases, with 15 bases left between them. As DNA, the CDR3 is TGTGCCAGCAGTTGGCTAGCTGGAGGTGAGCAGTACTTC. It is translated as CASSWLAGGEQYF.

The rearrangement links TRBV3-1 to TRBJ2-7; D remains ambiguous. Trimming took off 1 base at V and 1 base at J, with 8 bases between the two ends. The germline V gene encodes CDR1 LGHDT and CDR2 YNNKEL (reference sequence). This CDR3 is built from 14 residues. CDR3 nucleotide sequence: TGTGCCAGCAGCCAAGCGGCAGGATCCTACGAGCAGTACTTC. Encoded protein: CASSQAAGSYEQYF.

This clonotype was detected a few times. J is TRBJ1-6 and V is TRBV12-3 or TRBV12-4; D unresolved. The CDR3 consists of 16 residues. V was cut by 3 bases and J by 0 bases, with 9 bases left in between. The CDR3 is CASSFQASSYNSPLHF. The CDR3 nucleotides read TGTGCCAGCAGTTTTCAGGCTAGCTCCTATAATTCACCCCTCCACTTT.

This clonotype was seen only a few times. The chain recombines TRBV6-1 with TRBJ2-7, with 13 positions matching TRBD2. Germline CDR1 is MNHNS and CDR2 is SASEGT. V was clipped by 7 bases and J by 3 bases; unmatched bases: 6. CDR3 length equals 15 residues. Here the CDR3 reads CASTQLAGGSYEQYF. CDR3 nucleotide sequence: TGTGCCAGCACCCAACTAGCGGGAGGGAGCTACGAGCAGTACTTC.